Below, 25 T cell receptor beta chains from the same sample are listed, as sequenced in a study of T cells in Graves' hyperthyroidism and ophthalmopathy. The CDR3 regions of TCR beta were amplified from RNA transcripts. HTBI primers were the set used in a first-round RT-PCR of the TCR CDR3. One entry per CDR3 protein results from TCRdb running MiXCR on the multiplex PCR reads. The repertoire has a few hundred thousand distinct CDR3 sequences, roughly 46% of them found once; the top ten carry around 8%. Sequencing used peripheral blood or thyroid tissue (not recorded which). Receptors originate from a woman under 30 with Graves' hyperthyroidism.

The rearrangement uses TRBV29-1 and TRBJ1-5, with TRBD1 matching over 9 bases. Germline values: CDR1 SQVTM, CDR2 ANQGSEA. The V gene end was trimmed by 8 bases and the J gene end by 7 bases; junction bases not matched to a gene: 12. CDR3 size: 14 residues. The CDR3 is CSWMTRQGGQPQHF. The CDR3 DNA is TGCAGCTGGATGACTAGACAGGGGGGGCAGCCCCAGCATTTT.

This clonotype was counted ten times or more. The V gene is TRBV5-8, the J gene TRBJ2-7, with 11 bases matching TRBD1. Germline V lookup: CDR1 SGHTS, CDR2 YDEGEE. This CDR3 comprises 15 residues. Germline trimming cut 4 bases from V and 2 bases from J; bases unmatched to any gene: 5. The CDR3 region has the DNA TGTGCCAGCAGCCCAGGACAGGGGGCCACCTACGAGCAGTACTTC. Its protein product is CASSPGQGATYEQYF.

This clonotype was counted between two and nine times. The CDR3 nucleotides read TGTGCCAGCAGCTCCCCCGGACAGGGCCTACAAGAGACCCAGTACTTC. Its translation: CASSSPGQGLQETQYF. The genes are TRBV5-6 and TRBJ2-5; 8 bases align to TRBD1. The CDR3 spans 16 residues. J was trimmed by 2 bases and V by 3 bases; bases with no gene match: 9. The germline CDR1 and CDR2 sequences are SGHDT and YYEEEE.

On this clonotype: At one boundary the junction diverges from the germline segment, which might be a read error. The chain employs TRBV6-2 or TRBV6-3 and TRBJ2-5, with no clear D. CDR1 and CDR2 from the germline V gene are MNHEY and SVGEGT. This CDR3 is 15 amino acids long. The CDR3 is CAISAPPRESETQYF. CDR3 in DNA: TGTGCCATCAGTGCGCCCCCTAGGGAATCAGAGACCCAGTACTTC.

This clonotype was seen at least ten times. This chain connects TRBV25-1 to TRBJ2-3; 15 nucleotides agree with TRBD2. Germline V CDR1 and CDR2: MGHDK, SYGVNS. The CDR3 contains 17 residues. The V gene end was trimmed by 3 bases and the J gene end by 7 bases; junction bases not matched to a gene: 8. The CDR3 DNA sequence: TGTGCCAGCAGTGAGCCCCCCGGACTAGCGGGAGGGCATACGCAGTATTTT. Its protein product is CASSEPPGLAGGHTQYF.

Ten or more counts support this clonotype. CDR3 in amino acids: CASDNSGGGYRNQPQHF. The CDR3 coding sequence is TGTGCCAGTGATAATTCAGGGGGCGGATATCGCAATCAGCCCCAGCATTTT. The chain couples TRBV19 to TRBJ1-5; 8 nucleotides match TRBD1. J lost 2 bases, V lost 8 bases, and 14 bases had no gene match. This CDR3 contains 17 residues. Looked up from germline, CDR1 is LNHDA and CDR2 is SQIVND (reference sequence).

This clonotype came up many times. For the CDR3, the DNA is TGTGCCAGCAGACCTTCCGGGACAACGAACACCGGGGAGCTGTTTTTT. Amino acid sequence: CASRPSGTTNTGELFF. This chain links TRBV7-3 with TRBJ2-2; D may be TRBD1 (6 bases). Germline V gene data show CDR1 as SGHTA and CDR2 as FQGTGA. Trimming removed 6 bases from V and 0 bases from J, with 14 bases in between. This CDR3 has 16 residues. The whole variable domain, remainder taken from reference TRBV7-3 and TRBJ2-2, is GAGVSQTPSNKVTEKGKYVELRCDPISGHTALYWYRQSLGQGPEFLIYFQGTGAADDSGLPNDRFFAVRPEGSVSTLKIQRTERGDSAVYLCASRPSGTTNTGELFFGEGSRLTVL.

This clonotype was seen at least ten times. The chain is built from TRBV7-9 and TRBJ1-1; D not resolved. Trimming removed 5 bases at V and 11 bases at J, with 21 bases between. The CDR3 sequence is 14 residues long. The germline CDR1 and CDR2 sequences are SEHNR and FQNEAQ (reference sequence). CDR3 sequence: CASSTRGGALVAFF. The DNA of the CDR3 is TGTGCCAGCAGCACCCGCGGCGGAGCGCTTGTTGCTTTCTTT.

This clonotype was picked up a small number of times. This chain links TRBV12-3 or TRBV12-4 with TRBJ1-2; unclear D gene. This CDR3 spans 13 amino acids. V lost 2 bases and J 4 bases, leaving 8 bases between the germline ends. The CDR3, as DNA: TGTGCCAGCAGTTTAAGTCTCTCCTATGGCTACACCTTC. Protein: CASSLSLSYGYTF.

The table lists this clonotype with many counts. V and J are TRBV12-3 or TRBV12-4 and TRBJ1-1; a possible D gene is TRBD1 (5 bases). The CDR3 runs 14 residues. V shed 5 bases and J shed 11 bases, with 21 bases lying between them. CDR3 region: CASSGFLGDVEAFF. CDR3 bases: TGTGCCAGCAGTGGGTTTTTGGGGGACGTTGAGGCTTTCTTT.

The V gene is TRBV7-6, the J gene TRBJ2-3; 9 bases are a match to TRBD2. CDR3 size: 17 residues. The V segment lost 2 bases and the J segment 1 base; nucleotides outside the gene matches: 7. In germline, CDR1 is SGHVS, CDR2 FNYEAQ. The CDR3 here is CASSLLLAGSCTDTQYF. Written as DNA, the CDR3 is TGTGCCAGCAGCTTACTTCTAGCGGGGTCTTGCACAGATACGCAGTATTTT.

J is TRBJ2-7 and V is TRBV7-6; D not resolved. There are 13 residues in the CDR3. Germline lookup yields CDR1 SGHVS and CDR2 FNYEAQ. CDR3 nucleotide sequence: TGTGCTAGAGACGCAGGAATCCACTACGAGCAGTACTTC. Protein sequence: CARDAGIHYEQYF. Full variable domain (outside the CDR3, taken from reference TRBV7-6 and TRBJ2-7): GAGVSQSPRYKVTKRGQDVALRCDPISGHVSLYWYRQALGQGPEFLTYFNYEAQQDKSGLPNDRFSAERPEGSISTLTIQRTEQRDSAMYRCARDAGIHYEQYFGPGTRLTVT.

This clonotype was counted only a few times. This sequence joins TRBV6-2 or TRBV6-3 and TRBJ2-2; D call uncertain. V was shortened by 3 bases and J by 5 bases, with 7 bases between the two germline ends. Looked up from germline, CDR1 is MNHEY and CDR2 is SVGEGT. This CDR3 has 13 residues. In DNA, the CDR3 is TGTGCCAGCAGTTATTTCGCGACCGGGGAGCTGTTTTTT. Translation: CASSYFATGELFF.

Many counts were recorded for this clonotype. The rearrangement joins TRBV5-6 to TRBJ1-2; 11 bases are a match to TRBD1. CDR1 and CDR2 (germline): SGHDT, YYEEEE. The CDR3 loop spans 14 amino acids. V gave up 4 bases and J gave up 4 bases; unmatched junction bases: 3. CDR3 nucleotide sequence: TGTGCCAGCAGCGAGGACAGGGGGCTCTATGGCTACACCTTC. Translating it yields CASSEDRGLYGYTF. Using reference TRBV5-6 and TRBJ1-2 for the parts outside the CDR3, the full variable domain is DAGVTQSPTHLIKTRGQQVTLRCSPKSGHDTVSWYQQALGQGPQFIFQYYEEEERQRGNFPDRFSGHQFPNYSSELNVNALLLGDSALYLCASSEDRGLYGYTFGSGTRLTVV.

The chain couples TRBV24-1 to TRBJ2-7; D not resolved. V lost 6 bases, J lost 4 bases, and 12 bases lay in between. The CDR3 has 13 amino acids. In germline, CDR1 is KGHDR, CDR2 SFDVKD. CDR3 sequence (DNA): TGTGCCACCAGTATTTCGGGCTCATACGAGCAGTACTTC. This codes for CATSISGSYEQYF.

The J gene is TRBJ1-2, the V gene TRBV29-1; no clear D. The V end was cut by 8 bases, the J end by 6 bases, with 16 bases between. This CDR3 comprises 12 residues. The germline V gene encodes CDR1 SQVTM and CDR2 ANQGSEA. In nucleotides, the CDR3 is TGCAGCTTAGGTCGGGGTTGGAATGGCTACACCTTC. Protein: CSLGRGWNGYTF.

The chain employs TRBV7-3 and TRBJ1-1, with D possibly being TRBD1 (5 bases). CDR3 length: 12 residues. V was clipped by 5 bases and J by 7 bases, with 11 bases between them. CDR1 SGHTA and CDR2 FQGTGA come from the germline V gene. The CDR3 DNA is TGTGCCAGCAGCGATGGGGGGGGTGAAGCTTTCTTT. It is translated as CASSDGGGEAFF.

The chain uses TRBV20-1 and TRBJ2-7, with 8 bases lining up with TRBD2. V trimming: 0 bases; J trimming: 1 base; junction bases outside the gene matches: 5. Germline V gene data show CDR1 as DFQATT and CDR2 as SNEGSKA (reference sequence). The CDR3 covers 15 residues. DNA of the CDR3: TGCAGTGCTAGAGATACCAGCGGGGGTTCCTACGAGCAGTACTTC. Translated, it gives CSARDTSGGSYEQYF.

This clonotype was detected ten times or more. The chain recombines TRBV24-1 with TRBJ2-5; D unclear. The CDR3 runs 15 residues. Trimming cost V 4 bases and J 5 bases, with 16 bases left between them. Per the germline V gene, CDR1 is KGHDR and CDR2 is SFDVKD. The CDR3 nucleotides read TGTGCCACCAGTGAGAGACCTCGATCTCGGGAGACCCAGTACTTC. Translation gives CATSERPRSRETQYF.

This chain joins TRBV4-1 and TRBJ1-1, with D possibly being TRBD1 (6 bases). Looked up from germline, CDR1 is MGHRA and CDR2 is YSYEKL. There are 14 residues in the CDR3. The germline V and J ends were trimmed by 4 bases and 5 bases, with 14 bases remaining between them. CDR3 in amino acids: CASSRTNRATEAFF. The DNA for the CDR3 is TGCGCCAGCAGCCGAACGAACAGGGCTACTGAAGCTTTCTTT.

This clonotype occurred many times. The chain couples TRBV27 to TRBJ1-5; D is undetermined. Germline loops: CDR1 MNHEY, CDR2 SMNVEV (reference sequence). This CDR3 has 14 residues. V lost 5 bases to trimming and J lost 1 base, with 9 bases between them. The CDR3 loop reads CASSARGSNQPQHF. As DNA, the CDR3 is TGTGCCAGCAGTGCGCGAGGGAGCAATCAGCCCCAGCATTTT.

This clonotype has a count of ten or more. The genes are TRBV5-1 and TRBJ1-1; TRBD1 matches at 7 bases. The V gene's germline CDR1 is SGHRS and CDR2 YFSETQ. This CDR3 region has 17 residues. Trimming cost V 4 bases and J 2 bases; bases outside gene matches: 14. The CDR3 region has the DNA TGCGCCAGCAGCCACCAAATCATACAGGGGAGAAACACTGAAGCTTTCTTT. Its protein is CASSHQIIQGRNTEAFF.

This clonotype was seen only a few times. The chain is built from TRBV6-2 or TRBV6-3 and TRBJ2-7; possible D gene TRBD2, 5 bases. Germline CDR1 MNHEY, CDR2 SVGEGT. This CDR3 has 15 amino acids. V lost 4 bases, J lost 2 bases, and 15 bases lay in between. The CDR3 reads CASSSPRAAPYEQYF. The CDR3 bases are TGTGCCAGCAGTTCCCCGCGGGCTGCCCCCTACGAGCAGTACTTC.

This clonotype was observed a few times. This chain uses TRBV2 with TRBJ2-3; TRBD2 matches at 9 bases. The CDR3 has 16 residues. The V gene's germline CDR1 is SNHLY and CDR2 FYNNEI. Losses at the gene ends were 6 bases for V and 0 bases for J; bases not matched to a gene: 7. The CDR3 here is CASRSLGTSSTDTQYF. The CDR3 nucleotides are TGTGCCAGCAGATCCCTAGGGACTAGCAGCACAGATACGCAGTATTTT. Full variable domain (remainder filled in from reference TRBV2 and TRBJ2-3): EPEVTQTPSHQVTQMGQEVILRCVPISNHLYFYWYRQILGQKVEFLVSFYNNEISEKSEIFDDQFSVERPDGSNFTLKIRSTKLEDSAMYFCASRSLGTSSTDTQYFGPGTRLTVL.

The chain carries TRBV6-5 and TRBJ2-7; TRBD1 aligns across 9 bases. The CDR3 runs 16 residues. Looked up from germline, CDR1 is MNHEY and CDR2 is SVGAGI. Trimming took 4 bases from V and 6 from J; bases not matched to a gene: 13. Here the CDR3 DNA reads TGTGCCAGCAGTTCAGACAGGGGGTTGGGTTTCTCCGAGCAGTACTTC. This encodes CASSSDRGLGFSEQYF.